The 27 T cell receptor beta chains presented below share a single source sample, sequenced in a study of T cells in Graves' hyperthyroidism and ophthalmopathy. Using RNA transcripts as the source, TCR beta CDR3 regions were amplified. The primer set for the first-round RT-PCR of the TCR CDR3 was HTBI. TCRdb re-analysed the multiplex PCR reads in MiXCR, keeping a single row per CDR3 protein. Of about 570,000 distinct CDR3 sequences in the sample, around 46% are singletons; the top ten hold around 17%. Sequencing used peripheral blood or thyroid tissue (not recorded which). These receptors came from an adult woman with Graves' disease, either hyperthyroidism or ophthalmopathy (not recorded which).

This clonotype has ten or more counts. The CDR3 coding sequence is TGTGCCAGCAGCCAAGAAACGGGCAGCAATCAGCCCCAGCATTTT. Amino acid sequence: CASSQETGSNQPQHF. V gene TRBV4-2 combines with J gene TRBJ1-5, with D unclear. CDR1 is LGHNA and CDR2 is YNFKEQ in the germline V gene. V was clipped by 0 bases and J by 1 base, with 7 bases between them. The CDR3 has 15 amino acids.

In this sample, this clonotype turned up a few times. The rearrangement links TRBV10-3 to TRBJ1-2; D possibly corresponds to TRBD1 (6 bases). V lost 1 base, J lost 8 bases, and 11 bases lay in between. Germline-derived CDR1 and CDR2 are ENHRY and SYGVKD. The CDR3 loop spans 13 amino acids. CDR3 DNA: TGTGCCATCAGTGAGTACACAGGGCGAGGCTACACCTTC. Translated, it gives CAISEYTGRGYTF.

V usage is TRBV5-1 and J usage is TRBJ1-6; 8 nucleotides align to TRBD1. Germline V lookup: CDR1 SGHRS, CDR2 YFSETQ. The CDR3 loop spans 14 amino acids. Losses at the gene ends were 3 bases for V and 8 bases for J; bases not matched to a gene: 4. CDR3 DNA: TGCGCCAGCAGCTCCCGGGACAGGCATTCACCCCTCCACTTT. It specifies CASSSRDRHSPLHF.

The chain links TRBV7-8 to TRBJ1-5; 8 nucleotides match TRBD1. CDR3 size: 13 residues. The trim removed 5 bases at V and 10 bases at J, leaving 7 bases unmatched. In germline, CDR1 is SGHVS, CDR2 FQNEAQ. This chain's CDR3 is CASSPGGNSPQHF. DNA of the CDR3: TGTGCCAGCAGCCCAGGGGGCAACTCACCCCAGCATTTT.

This clonotype has ten or more counts. The J gene is TRBJ1-5, the V gene TRBV2; no definite D call. CDR1 SNHLY and CDR2 FYNNEI come from the germline V gene. Trimming shortened V by 7 bases and J by 1 base, and 8 bases separated the two germline ends. CDR3 length equals 13 residues. This CDR3 reads CASNPESNQPQHF. The CDR3 DNA reads as TGTGCCAGCAATCCTGAGAGCAATCAGCCCCAGCATTTT.

This clonotype was counted many times. The V call is TRBV7-9, the J call TRBJ2-5; TRBD2 aligns across 8 bases. CDR3 size: 17 residues. The V segment lost 5 bases and the J segment 2 bases; nucleotides outside the gene matches: 13. From germline, CDR1 is SEHNR and CDR2 FQNEAQ (reference sequence). The CDR3 sequence is CASSPGGGAGDQETQYF. Written as DNA, the CDR3 is TGTGCCAGCAGCCCCGGGGGAGGAGCGGGAGATCAAGAGACCCAGTACTTC.

V is TRBV10-3 and J is TRBJ1-5; D might be TRBD1 (6 bases). V shed 4 bases and J shed 5 bases, with 12 bases lying between them. CDR3 size: 14 residues. Germline loops: CDR1 ENHRY, CDR2 SYGVKD. The CDR3 DNA is TGTGCCATCAGTGTACAGGGTGAGGATCAGCCCCAGCATTTT. Amino acids: CAISVQGEDQPQHF.

The chain links TRBV20-1 to TRBJ1-2; tentative D call: TRBD1 (5 bases). The germline CDR1 and CDR2 sequences are DFQATT and SNEGSKA (reference sequence). V lost 3 bases, J lost 6 bases, and 17 bases lay in between. The CDR3 runs to 14 residues. CDR3 nucleotides: TGCAGTGCTAGCTACTCGGGGGATGCCAATGGCTACACCTTC. Translated, it gives CSASYSGDANGYTF.

V and J are TRBV29-1 and TRBJ2-5; maybe TRBD1 (5 bases). Trimming left V 8 bases short and J 5 bases short, with 18 bases between. The CDR3 covers 13 residues. Germline values: CDR1 SQVTM, CDR2 ANQGSEA. CDR3 loop: CSRRPVGAETQYF. The CDR3 region has the DNA TGCAGCCGTAGACCGGTAGGGGCGGAGACCCAGTACTTC.

This chain joins TRBV7-8 and TRBJ1-2, with D possibly matching TRBD1 (5 bases). The CDR3 is 13 residues long. The germline V and J ends were trimmed by 6 bases and 4 bases, with 12 bases remaining between them. Per the germline V gene, CDR1 is SGHVS and CDR2 is FQNEAQ. In nucleotides, the CDR3 is TGTGCCAGCAGTAGGGGACTTTCCTATGGCTACACCTTC. It encodes CASSRGLSYGYTF.

The V and J genes are TRBV29-1 and TRBJ2-5, with TRBD1 matching over 7 bases. The trim removed 4 bases at V and 6 bases at J, leaving 5 bases unmatched. Germline loops: CDR1 SQVTM, CDR2 ANQGSEA. The CDR3 covers 12 residues. The CDR3 protein is CSVGNRGQTQYF. In DNA form, the CDR3 reads TGCAGCGTTGGTAACAGGGGACAGACCCAGTACTTC.

On this clonotype: The conserved phenylalanine or tryptophan is not found at the CDR3 terminus, so this likely reflects a read error. The V gene is TRBV10-3, the J gene TRBJ2-5; a possible D gene is TRBD2 (6 bases). V lost 9 bases and J lost 2, with 16 bases in between. The CDR3 is 14 amino acids. Germline V gene lookup returns CDR1 ENHRY and CDR2 SYGVKD. CDR3 DNA: TGTGCCATTGGAGGCGGGAACAGACAAGAGACCCAGTACGTC. Protein sequence: CAIGGGNRQETQYV.

This clonotype was seen at least ten times. J is TRBJ2-7 and V is TRBV5-6; the D gene is possibly TRBD2 (5 bases). V was trimmed by 0 bases and J by 6 bases, leaving 10 bases between them. Germline V CDR1 and CDR2: SGHDT, YYEEEE. The CDR3 covers 13 residues. The CDR3 loop is CASSLALGVEQYF. The CDR3 DNA reads TGTGCCAGCAGCTTGGCCTTGGGAGTCGAGCAGTACTTC.

The table lists this clonotype with many counts. J is TRBJ1-2 and V is TRBV2; D might be TRBD1 (5 bases). The CDR3 runs 15 residues. Trimming shortened V by 3 bases and J by 4 bases, and 15 bases separated the two germline ends. Germline V CDR1 and CDR2: SNHLY, FYNNEI. Here the CDR3 reads CASSDRVGASYGYTF. The CDR3 DNA reads TGTGCCAGCAGTGATCGCGTTGGGGCGAGCTATGGCTACACCTTC.

The chain recombines TRBV10-3 with TRBJ1-5; the D gene is possibly TRBD1 (5 bases). Trimming stripped 4 bases from V and 4 bases from J, with 8 bases between. This CDR3 is built from 13 residues. Germline V gives CDR1 ENHRY, CDR2 SYGVKD. The CDR3 here is CAISATENQPQHF. The CDR3 nucleotides are TGTGCCATCAGTGCGACAGAAAATCAGCCCCAGCATTTT.

This clonotype was seen a handful of times. V gene TRBV30 combines with J gene TRBJ1-5; D call uncertain. There are 14 residues in the CDR3. Germline V lookup: CDR1 GTSNPN, CDR2 SVGIG (reference sequence). Trimming shortened V by 3 bases and J by 4 bases, and 13 bases separated the two germline ends. The CDR3 nucleotides are TGTGCCTGGAGCCTTTACGGCCGGAATCAGCCCCAGCATTTT. Amino acid sequence: CAWSLYGRNQPQHF.

This chain uses TRBV7-9 with TRBJ2-6; 7 nucleotides match TRBD1. Trimming removed 5 bases from V and 1 base from J; junction bases left unmatched: 5. The CDR3 extends over 16 amino acids. Germline CDR1 reads SEHNR; CDR2 reads FQNEAQ (reference sequence). CDR3 residues: CASSPGQRSGANVLTF. The CDR3 DNA follows: TGTGCCAGCAGCCCGGGACAGCGATCTGGGGCCAACGTCCTGACTTTC.

This chain connects TRBV20-1 to TRBJ2-3, with D perhaps being TRBD1 or TRBD2 (8 bases each). The CDR3 spans 14 residues. Looked up from germline, CDR1 is DFQATT and CDR2 is SNEGSKA (reference sequence). The ends were cut back, 5 bases at V and 4 bases at J, with 16 bases in the middle. This chain's CDR3 is CSAGTGAGADTQYF. The CDR3 DNA reads as TGCAGTGCTGGGACAGGAGCGGGGGCAGATACGCAGTATTTT.

This chain links TRBV5-1 with TRBJ1-5, with 12 bases aligning to TRBD1. This CDR3 is 16 amino acids long. V was pared by 4 bases and J by 6 bases, with 8 bases of the junction left unmatched. Per germline, CDR1 SGHRS and CDR2 YFSETQ. CDR3 sequence: CASSPGTGGAGQPQHF. The CDR3 nucleotides are TGCGCCAGCAGCCCCGGGACAGGGGGCGCCGGTCAGCCCCAGCATTTT.

This clonotype was recorded at least ten times. The junction departs from germline at one end; a sequencing error may be responsible. The V and J genes are TRBV5-1 and TRBJ2-2, with D possibly matching TRBD1 (5 bases). CDR1 and CDR2 from the germline V gene are SGHRS and YFSETQ. This CDR3 has 12 amino acids. As DNA, the CDR3 is TGTGCCAGCAGCTTAGGCCAGGGAGAGCTGTTTTTT. Its translation: CASSLGQGELFF.

This clonotype was observed at least ten times. The chain joins TRBV5-1 to TRBJ2-7, with D perhaps assigned TRBD1 or TRBD2 (5 bases each). The CDR3 loop spans 13 amino acids. CDR1 is SGHRS and CDR2 is YFSETQ in the germline V gene. V shed 4 bases and J shed 8 bases, with 16 bases lying between them. The CDR3 loop is CASSLGTGNQQYF. CDR3 nucleotide sequence: TGCGCCAGCAGCCTGGGGACGGGGAACCAGCAGTACTTC. Full variable domain (remainder filled in from reference TRBV5-1 and TRBJ2-7): KAGVTQTPRYLIKTRGQQVTLSCSPISGHRSVSWYQQTPGQGLQFLFEYFSETQRNKGNFPGRFSGRQFSNSRSEMNVSTLELGDSALYLCASSLGTGNQQYFGPGTRLTVT.

This rearrangement joins TRBV12-3 or TRBV12-4 to TRBJ1-5; D unresolved. Trimming removed 4 bases from V and 13 bases from J, with 8 bases in between. The CDR3 totals 10 residues. The CDR3 DNA follows: TGTGCCAGCAGTTGGCCGGGACAGCATTTT. Translating it yields CASSWPGQHF.

This clonotype was picked up many times. J is TRBJ2-5 and V is TRBV7-9, with TRBD2 matching over 9 bases. Germline V gene data show CDR1 as SEHNR and CDR2 as FQNEAQ (reference sequence). Germline trimming cut 5 bases from V and 12 bases from J; bases unmatched to any gene: 4. The CDR3 is made up of 11 amino acids. This chain's CDR3 is CASSRLAEKYF. CDR3 in DNA: TGTGCCAGCAGCCGACTAGCGGAGAAGTACTTC.

Many counts were recorded for this clonotype. V and J are TRBV2 and TRBJ1-1; D not certain. This CDR3 comprises 11 residues. Looked up from germline, CDR1 is SNHLY and CDR2 is FYNNEI. Between the trimmed V and J ends, which lost 7 bases and 0 bases, there was a span of 3 bases. CDR3 nucleotides: TGTGCCAGCATCCTGAACACTGAAGCTTTCTTT. The encoded protein is CASILNTEAFF.

The V and J genes are TRBV28 and TRBJ2-5; 10 positions agree with TRBD1. The CDR3 consists of 15 residues. Germline assignment: CDR1 MDHEN and CDR2 SYDVKM. J lost 10 bases, V lost 4 bases, and 12 bases had no gene match. The CDR3 DNA follows: TGTGCCAGCAGTTACCCCTCCGGGACAGGGGCACTCCAGTACTTC. Protein product: CASSYPSGTGALQYF.

This clonotype turned up a few times. The rearrangement links TRBV7-2 to TRBJ2-5; 10 nucleotides match TRBD2. The trim removed 1 base at V and 0 bases at J, leaving 8 bases unmatched. CDR3 length: 18 residues. Germline V gives CDR1 SGHTA, CDR2 FQGNSA. The CDR3 loop is CASSLEVAGGADQETQYF. The CDR3, as DNA: TGTGCCAGCAGCTTAGAGGTAGCGGGAGGTGCGGACCAAGAGACCCAGTACTTC.

V gene TRBV7-1 combines with J gene TRBJ1-2; TRBD1 matches at 8 bases. TRBV7-1 is annotated as an ORF whose role is uncertain. The CDR3 has 15 residues. Germline trimming cut 3 bases from V and 3 bases from J; bases unmatched to any gene: 6. In DNA form, the CDR3 reads TGTGCCAGCAGCTCGAGTGGACAGGGTGACTATGGCTACACCTTC. Translation gives CASSSSGQGDYGYTF.